The rows below give T cell receptor beta chains drawn from one sample of a study of blood T cell repertoires in COVID-19. This table comes from immunoSEQ multiplex PCR, and its TCRdb copy is limited to in-frame clones, with some not included. This table has some 100,000 clones, about nine tenths appearing once. The sequenced sample was peripheral blood. The receptor set was obtained from a man in his fifties with acute or convalescent COVID-19. Each CDR3 is given with its conserved first and last residue. The D gene is left open where the match is weak. Size is stated for part of the rows, as once, few or many counts, or as a class when the clone is expanded.

CASSRTGYNEQFF,TGTGCCAGCAGCCGGACAGGGTACAATGAGCAGTTCTTC,TRBD1,TRBV4-2,NA,TRBJ2-1
CASSFRGGEGGELFF,TGTGCCAGCAGCTTTAGAGGGGGCGAGGGCGGGGAGCTGTTTTTT,TRBD1,TRBV7-3,NA,TRBJ2-2
CASSQETPGVNYNEQFF,TGTGCCAGCAGCCAAGAAACGCCCGGGGTTAACTACAATGAGCAGTTCTTC,NA,TRBV3-1/TRBV3-2,NA,TRBJ2-1
CASSPETSKNTEAFF,TGTGCCAGCTCACCTGAGACATCGAAGAACACTGAAGCTTTCTTT,NA,TRBV18,NA,TRBJ1-1
CASSPLGTANTGELFF,TGCGCCAGCAGCCCCTTGGGGACAGCGAACACCGGGGAGCTGTTTTTT,TRBD1,TRBV4-1,NA,TRBJ2-2
CASSIETGMGSPLHF,TGTGCCAGTAGTATTGAGACAGGGATGGGTTCACCCCTCCACTTT,TRBD1,TRBV19,NA,TRBJ1-6
CASSPDRGNSPLHF,TGTGCCAGCAGCCCGGACAGGGGAAATTCACCCCTCCACTTT,TRBD1,TRBV6-5,NA,TRBJ1-6
CASSELAGGPRRETQYF,TGTGCCAGCAGCGAGTTAGCGGGGGGGCCAAGACGAGAGACCCAGTACTTC,TRBD2,TRBV7-9,once,TRBJ2-5
CASSYNRGSPLHF,TGTGCCAGCAGCTACAACAGGGGCTCACCCCTCCACTTT,TRBD1,TRBV7-8,once,TRBJ1-6
CASSMGSRTEAFF,TGTGCCAGTAGTATGGGCAGCCGCACTGAAGCTTTCTTT,NA,TRBV19,NA,TRBJ1-1
CASRPRGESTDTQYF,TGCGCCAGCAGGCCTAGGGGCGAGTCAACAGATACGCAGTATTTT,NA,TRBV5-1,NA,TRBJ2-3
CASSPLTGTGSYEQYF,TGTGCCAGCAGCCCATTAACCGGGACAGGGTCCTACGAGCAGTACTTC,TRBD1,TRBV11-3,NA,TRBJ2-7
CAVGDRGLGNTEAFF,TGTGCCGTAGGGGACAGGGGGCTGGGGAACACTGAAGCTTTCTTT,TRBD1,TRBV19,NA,TRBJ1-1
CASSISLSYGYTF,TGTGCCAGTAGTATCTCTCTGTCGTATGGCTACACCTTC,NA,TRBV19,NA,TRBJ1-2
CASSPTSTGELFF,TGTGCCAGCAGCCCTACTAGCACCGGGGAGCTGTTTTTT,NA,TRBV9,few,TRBJ2-2
CSGEGAGGNYGYTF,TGCAGCGGTGAGGGGGCAGGCGGGAACTATGGCTACACCTTC,TRBD1,TRBV29-1,NA,TRBJ1-2
CASSFPTTGSSNTEAFF,TGCGCCAGCAGCTTTCCTACGACAGGGAGTTCGAACACTGAAGCTTTCTTT,TRBD1,TRBV5-1,NA,TRBJ1-1
CASSPGQVEAFF,TGTGCCAGCAGCCCCGGACAGGTTGAAGCTTTCTTT,TRBD1,TRBV4-2,NA,TRBJ1-1
CASSTDRASGNTIYF,TGTGCCAGCAGTACGGACAGGGCCTCTGGAAACACCATATATTTT,TRBD1,TRBV6-5,NA,TRBJ1-3
CASSQRGGQGPGELFF,TGTGCCAGCAGCCAAAGGGGGGGACAGGGGCCCGGGGAGCTGTTTTTT,TRBD1,TRBV7-8,NA,TRBJ2-2
CATRSSYNEQFF,TGTGCCACCCGGTCCTCCTACAATGAGCAGTTCTTC,NA,TRBV27,once,TRBJ2-1
CSGDRGGEAFF,TGCAGCGGGGACAGGGGTGGCGAAGCTTTCTTT,TRBD1,TRBV29-1,NA,TRBJ1-1
CASSAGLAGGLTTYEQYF,TGCGCCAGCAGCGCGGGACTAGCGGGGGGACTTACGACCTACGAGCAGTACTTC,TRBD2,TRBV5-1,NA,TRBJ2-7
CASSIGTSGGAGEQFF,TGTGCCAGCAGCATCGGGACTAGCGGGGGGGCCGGTGAGCAGTTCTTC,TRBD2,TRBV9,NA,TRBJ2-1
CASSSRFRDRGNQPQHF,TGTGCCAGCAGCTCACGGTTCAGGGACAGGGGGAATCAGCCCCAGCATTTT,TRBD1,TRBV5-5,NA,TRBJ1-5
CATAGVGGYTF,TGTGCCACCGCGGGAGTAGGGGGCTACACCTTC,NA,TRBV19,NA,TRBJ1-2
CASSLRTDHTGELFF,TGTGCCAGCAGCCTTAGGACAGACCACACCGGGGAGCTGTTTTTT,NA,TRBV9,once,TRBJ2-2
CASSPGGINSNQPQHF,TGTGCCAGCAGCCCGGGGGGGATTAATAGCAATCAGCCCCAGCATTTT,NA,TRBV5-6,NA,TRBJ1-5
CASRSILGGQETQYF,TGTGCCAGCAGATCGATCCTGGGGGGCCAAGAGACCCAGTACTTC,NA,TRBV11-3,NA,TRBJ2-5
CASSSRQANTEAFF,TGTGCCAGCAGTTCCCGACAGGCGAACACTGAAGCTTTCTTT,NA,TRBV6-5,NA,TRBJ1-1
CASSPTGFGSTDTQYF,TGCGCCAGCAGCCCAACAGGGTTCGGGAGCACAGATACGCAGTATTTT,NA,TRBV5-1,NA,TRBJ2-3
CASSQDGVPGWERDTQYF,TGCGCCAGCAGCCAAGACGGTGTGCCGGGATGGGAGCGGGATACGCAGTATTTT,NA,TRBV4-1,NA,TRBJ2-3
CASSGEAGPQETQYF,TGTGCCAGCAGTGGTGAAGCGGGCCCTCAAGAGACCCAGTACTTC,NA,TRBV2,once,TRBJ2-5
CSVDDRGIGLGYTF,TGCAGCGTTGATGACAGGGGGATAGGACTGGGCTACACCTTC,TRBD1,TRBV29-1,NA,TRBJ1-2
CASYPGTPNYNEQFF,TGCGCCAGCTATCCCGGGACACCGAACTACAATGAGCAGTTCTTC,NA,TRBV5-1,NA,TRBJ2-1